Listed below are T cell receptor beta chains from one sample, sequenced in a study of T cell repertoires in cytomegalovirus infection. Via MiXCR, TCRdb re-called the reads, giving one row per CDR3 protein. The sample carries 130,000 or so distinct CDR3 sequences, roughly 6% recorded once. The sample was PBMCs. These receptors all stem from a human donor in good health (CMV status not recorded). Some clones in this sample may be carry-over from other donors' samples. Both conserved end residues are part of each CDR3. D genes are given only for firm matches. Size is stated for part of the rows, as once, few or many counts, or as a class when the clone is expanded.

d_gene	len	abundance	v_gene	j_gene	CDR3nt	CDR3aa
NA	13	many	TRBV10-3	TRBJ1-1	TGTGCCATCGGTTTCGGACAGAACACTGAAGCTTTCTTT	CAIGFGQNTEAFF
TRBD2	16	few	TRBV20-1	TRBJ2-5	TGCAGTGCCGAGGGGGGGCGTAGCGGGGGCCAAGAGACCCAGTACTTC	CSAEGGRSGGQETQYF
NA	13	many	TRBV15	TRBJ1-4	TGTGCCACCAGCAGAACCTTCAATGAAAAACTGTTTTTT	CATSRTFNEKLFF
NA	14	many	TRBV11-2	TRBJ2-7	TGTGCCAGCAGCTTCTCACTGGGGGACTACGAGCAGTACTTC	CASSFSLGDYEQYF
NA	16	many	TRBV28	TRBJ1-2	TGTGCCATCCAGCCGACGGTTATGGCTCGGGACTATGGCTACACCTTC	CAIQPTVMARDYGYTF
TRBD1	15	many	TRBV19	TRBJ1-4	TGTGCCAGTAGTATCTCCGGGACAGTGAATGAAAAACTGTTTTTT	CASSISGTVNEKLFF
NA	15	few	TRBV12-3/TRBV12-4	TRBJ1-2	TGTGCCAGCAGTCCTGGCGGGGGGAAGGACTATGGCTACACCTTC	CASSPGGGKDYGYTF
NA	15	many	TRBV11-2	TRBJ2-1	TGTGCCAGCAGCTTAGTGAAGGGGGGGGCGCAAGAGCAGTTCTTC	CASSLVKGGAQEQFF
TRBD1	15	many	TRBV7-9	TRBJ1-4	TGTGCCAGCAGCGGGACAGAGTCAACTAATGAAAAACTGTTTTTT	CASSGTESTNEKLFF
NA	12	many	TRBV7-3	TRBJ2-1	TGTGCCAGCAGTACCGTGCGAGGGGAGCAGTTCTTC	CASSTVRGEQFF
TRBD1	15	many	TRBV19	TRBJ2-4	TGTGCCAGTATCGATCCCGGGACAGAGGCAAACATTCAGTACTTC	CASIDPGTEANIQYF
NA	14	many	TRBV7-9	TRBJ1-2	TGTGCCAGCAGCCCCGTCGTGGGGGAGTATGGCTACACCTTC	CASSPVVGEYGYTF
NA	11	many	TRBV28	TRBJ1-4	TGTGCCAGCAGTTGGCAGGCTCTCCTGTTTTTT	CASSWQALLFF
NA	14	many	TRBV27	TRBJ2-3	TGTGCCAGCAGTCCCACTCCGAGCACAGATACGCAGTATTTT	CASSPTPSTDTQYF
NA	16	NA	TRBV20-1	TRBJ2-1	TGCAGTGCTAGTCCCATTAGAACGGGGGTCTACAATGAGCAGTTCTTC	CSASPIRTGVYNEQFF
NA	13	NA	TRBV7-4	TRBJ1-2	TGTGCCAGCAGCTTTGGACCCCCGGGCGGCTACACCTTC	CASSFGPPGGYTF
NA	15	many	TRBV10-2	TRBJ1-5	TGCGCCAGCAGTGAGTCCAGGCAGGAGAATCAGCCCCAGCATTTT	CASSESRQENQPQHF
TRBD1	15	NA	TRBV7-3	TRBJ1-4	TGTGCCAGCAGCTTAACCGGGACAGCTAATGAAAAACTGTTTTTT	CASSLTGTANEKLFF
NA	13	many	TRBV7-3	TRBJ2-5	TGTGCCAGCAGCTTCGTCGGTTTTGGGACCCAGTACTTC	CASSFVGFGTQYF
TRBD2	16	many	TRBV12-3/TRBV12-4	TRBJ2-2	TGTGCCAGCAGTCTAGCGGGGGCAGGGAGTGGCGGGGAGCTGTTTTTT	CASSLAGAGSGGELFF
NA	12	many	TRBV7-2	TRBJ1-6	TGTGCCAGCAGCTATAAGGTCAGATCCCTCCACTTT	CASSYKVRSLHF
NA	15	many	TRBV29-1	TRBJ2-1	TGCAGCGTCGAACCCCACGGGCCTAGGGACAATGAGCAGTTCTTC	CSVEPHGPRDNEQFF
TRBD2	14	many	TRBV5-1	TRBJ2-1	TGCGCCAGCAGCCCCGAAGGGACTAGCGGTCAGCAGTTCTTC	CASSPEGTSGQQFF
TRBD2	16	many	TRBV18	TRBJ2-3	TGTGCCAGCTCACCCCTAGCGGGGGGGCCAACAGATACGCAGTATTTT	CASSPLAGGPTDTQYF
NA	15	many	TRBV10-3	TRBJ2-1	TGTGCCATCAGTTCAGGAGACTCGCACTACAATGAGCAGTTCTTC	CAISSGDSHYNEQFF
NA	14	many	TRBV4-3	TRBJ1-6	TGCGCCAGCAGCCAAGAGGGGGCCGGTTCACCCCTCCACTTT	CASSQEGAGSPLHF
TRBD2	16	many	TRBV7-2	TRBJ2-7	TGTGCCAGCAGCTTAGGTGGACTAGCGGGGGGCCACGAGCAGTACTTC	CASSLGGLAGGHEQYF
TRBD2	15	NA	TRBV2	TRBJ2-3	TGTGCCAGCAGCCCAACTAGCGGGGGAGCAGATACGCAGTATTTT	CASSPTSGGADTQYF
NA	14	many	TRBV20-1	TRBJ2-5	TGCAGTGCTAGCCCCCCCGGGATGTGGGAGACCCAGTACTTC	CSASPPGMWETQYF
NA	15	many	TRBV7-3	TRBJ2-7	TGTGCCAGCAGCACCTCCTCCCTTACAGACTACGAGCAGTACTTC	CASSTSSLTDYEQYF
NA	14	many	TRBV29-1	TRBJ1-1	TGCAGCGTTCCCACGGGCAGGAAAGGTACTGAAGCTTTCTTT	CSVPTGRKGTEAFF
NA	15	many	TRBV11-2	TRBJ2-3	TGTGCCAGCAGCTTCAGGGTGGGCGGCACAGATACGCAGTATTTT	CASSFRVGGTDTQYF
TRBD2	15	few	TRBV7-9	TRBJ2-7	TGTGCCAGCAGCGCCCGGGGAGGGAGGGAACGCGAGCAGTACTTC	CASSARGGREREQYF
NA	15	many	TRBV7-2	TRBJ1-4	TGTGCCAGCAGTCTAGGGGGGCAGGATCATGAAAAACTGTTTTTT	CASSLGGQDHEKLFF
NA	15	many	TRBV7-6	TRBJ2-7	TGTGCCAGCAGCTTAGAAAACAGGTACCACTACGAGCAGTACTTC	CASSLENRYHYEQYF
NA	14	many	TRBV6-1	TRBJ1-1	TGTGCCAGCAGTCGAGGTGTGGGGGGGACTGAAGCTTTCTTT	CASSRGVGGTEAFF
NA	13	few	TRBV20-1	TRBJ1-1	TGCAGTGCTAGATTTACCAAGGGCACTGAAGCTTTCTTT	CSARFTKGTEAFF
NA	15	many	TRBV2	TRBJ1-1	TGTGCCAGCAGTGAAGCAACAGTCATGAACACTGAAGCTTTCTTT	CASSEATVMNTEAFF
NA	14	many	TRBV7-2	TRBJ1-1	TGTGCCAGCAGCCCAGACATATCAGTGGCTGAAGCTTTCTTT	CASSPDISVAEAFF
NA	14	many	TRBV7-2	TRBJ1-3	TGTGCCAGCAGCTCTGGCCGCTCTGGAAACACCATATATTTT	CASSSGRSGNTIYF
TRBD2	16	many	TRBV7-2	TRBJ2-7	TGTGCCAGCAGCTTAGCGCTGTGGACTAGTGGCCACGAGCAGTACTTC	CASSLALWTSGHEQYF
NA	14	many	TRBV7-2	TRBJ1-6	TGTGCCAGCAGCTTTCGTCGAGCCCAGTCGCCCCTCCACTTT	CASSFRRAQSPLHF
NA	15	NA	TRBV28	TRBJ1-5	TGTGCCAGCAGTTTAATGGCAGGGGTGAATCAGCCCCAGCATTTT	CASSLMAGVNQPQHF
NA	14	NA	TRBV2	TRBJ2-4	TGTGCCAGCAGTGTATACGGTTTTGGGAACATTCAGTACTTC	CASSVYGFGNIQYF
NA	13	many	TRBV12-3/TRBV12-4	TRBJ2-1	TGTGCCAGCAAGAGGGGGGCCACAAGCGAGCAGTTCTTC	CASKRGATSEQFF
TRBD2	15	many	TRBV5-6	TRBJ2-5	TGTGCCAGCAGCCCAGTACCGGGGGGGCCGGAGACCCAGTACTTC	CASSPVPGGPETQYF
NA	14	many	TRBV5-1	TRBJ2-1	TGCGCCAGCAGCGCCGGTACAGGGCACAATGAGCAGTTCTTC	CASSAGTGHNEQFF
TRBD1	16	many	TRBV4-1	TRBJ2-7	TGCGCCAGCAGTCCAGAGTTGGACAGGGGGTCCTACGAGCAGTACTTC	CASSPELDRGSYEQYF
TRBD1	15	few	TRBV5-1	TRBJ2-2	TGCGCCAGCAGCTTTACAGGGGCGTACACCGGGGAGCTGTTTTTT	CASSFTGAYTGELFF
TRBD1	15	many	TRBV4-1	TRBJ1-2	TGCGCCAGCAGCCGGCCGGACAGGGAGCAATATGGCTACACCTTC	CASSRPDREQYGYTF
TRBD2	14	many	TRBV9	TRBJ2-3	TGTGCCAGCGCAGCGGGAGCTAGCACAGATACGCAGTATTTT	CASAAGASTDTQYF
NA	13	many	TRBV6-1	TRBJ1-1	TGTGCCAGCGTCCGGGGGAGGAGCACTGAAGCTTTCTTT	CASVRGRSTEAFF
TRBD1	15	many	TRBV28	TRBJ2-7	TGTGCCAGCAGTGAGTCTGGACAGGGGGCCTACGAGCAGTACTTC	CASSESGQGAYEQYF